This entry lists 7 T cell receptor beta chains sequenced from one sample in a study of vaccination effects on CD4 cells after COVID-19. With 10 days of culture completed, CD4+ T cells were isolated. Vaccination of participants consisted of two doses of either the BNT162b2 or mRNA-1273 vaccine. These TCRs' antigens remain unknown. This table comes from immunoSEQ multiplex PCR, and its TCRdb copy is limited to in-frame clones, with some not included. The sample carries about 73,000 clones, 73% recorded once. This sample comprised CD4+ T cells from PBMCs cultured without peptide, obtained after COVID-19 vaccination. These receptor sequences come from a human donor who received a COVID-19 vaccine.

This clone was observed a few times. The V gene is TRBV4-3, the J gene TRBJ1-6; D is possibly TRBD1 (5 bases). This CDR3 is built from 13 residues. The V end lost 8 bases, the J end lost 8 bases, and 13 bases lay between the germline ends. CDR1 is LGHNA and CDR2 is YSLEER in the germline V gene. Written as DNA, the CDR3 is TGCGCCAGCGGGGAATGGGGGGATTCACCCCTCCACTTT. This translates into CASGEWGDSPLHF.

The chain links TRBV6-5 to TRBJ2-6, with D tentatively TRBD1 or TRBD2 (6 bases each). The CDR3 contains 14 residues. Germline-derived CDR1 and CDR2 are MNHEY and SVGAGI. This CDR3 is CASQGTSGANVLTF. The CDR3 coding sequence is TGTGCTTCTCAGGGGACTTCCGGGGCCAACGTCCTGACTTTC.

CDR3 nucleotides: TGTGCCAGCTTACGCCTCCCTTCGGGGCAGCCCCAGCATTTT. Translated: CASLRLPSGQPQHF. J is TRBJ1-5 and V is TRBV2; no clear D. The CDR3 is made up of 14 amino acids. V was clipped by 8 bases and J by 7 bases, with 18 bases between them. From germline, CDR1 is SNHLY and CDR2 FYNNEI.

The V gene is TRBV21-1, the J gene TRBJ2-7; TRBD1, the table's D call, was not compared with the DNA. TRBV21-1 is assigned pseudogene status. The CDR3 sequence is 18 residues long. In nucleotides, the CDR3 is TGTGCCAGCAGCAAAGACCCTGACAGCATCTTACCCTCCTACGAGCAGTACGTC. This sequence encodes CASSKDPDSILPSYEQYV.

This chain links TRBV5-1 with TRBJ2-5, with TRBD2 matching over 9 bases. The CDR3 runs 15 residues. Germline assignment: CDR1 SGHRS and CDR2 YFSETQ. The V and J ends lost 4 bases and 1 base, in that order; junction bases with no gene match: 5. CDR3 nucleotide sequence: TGCGCCAGCAGCCAGGTTAGCGGGAGCCAAGAGACCCAGTACTTC. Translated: CASSQVSGSQETQYF. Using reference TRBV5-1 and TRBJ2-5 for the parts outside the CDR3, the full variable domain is KAGVTQTPRYLIKTRGQQVTLSCSPISGHRSVSWYQQTPGQGLQFLFEYFSETQRNKGNFPGRFSGRQFSNSRSEMNVSTLELGDSALYLCASSQVSGSQETQYFGPGTRLLVL.

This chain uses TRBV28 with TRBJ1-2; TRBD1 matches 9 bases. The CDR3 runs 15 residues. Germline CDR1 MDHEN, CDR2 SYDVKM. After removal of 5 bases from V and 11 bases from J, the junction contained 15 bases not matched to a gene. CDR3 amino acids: CASSTSAGTGIGYTF. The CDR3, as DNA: TGTGCCAGCAGTACCTCAGCCGGGACAGGGATCGGGTACACCTTC.

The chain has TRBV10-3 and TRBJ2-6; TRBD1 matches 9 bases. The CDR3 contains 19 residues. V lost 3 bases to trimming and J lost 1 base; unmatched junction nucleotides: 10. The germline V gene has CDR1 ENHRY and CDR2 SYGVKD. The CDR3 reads CAISEPRRDRVSGANVLTF. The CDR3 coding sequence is TGTGCCATCAGTGAACCAAGGCGGGACAGGGTTTCTGGGGCCAACGTCCTGACTTTC.